The sequence of this T cell receptor (beta chain) was determined in a study of blood T cell repertoires in COVID-19. Overall study: Some COVID-19 samples were acute and others convalescent; all came from the United States, Italy and Spain. The cDNA or gDNA used as material had been derived from T cells, B-cell-depleted T cells, or PBMCs.

Source study methods: Reference gene primer amplification yielded estimated nucleated cell counts. The table came from immunoSEQ multiplex PCR; TCRdb's copy has only in-frame clones and leaves some out. The DNA was the basis for D and trimming; V, J and clone size are from that table. This table holds 250,000 to 300,000 clones, around nine tenths found once. Trimming took off 6 bases at V and 2 bases at J, with 11 bases between the two ends. The length of the CDR3 is 13 residues. Germline CDR1 is MNHEY and CDR2 is SVGAGI. For recovered donors of Cohort 3, there were two negative PCRs, clearance, or symptom resolution.

The receptor was derived from a man aged 35-49 years who had recovered from COVID-19. The gene calls are TRBV6-5 and TRBJ2-7; possible D gene TRBD1, 5 bases. The sample taken for sequencing was PBMCs or T cells enriched from blood (not recorded which). CDR3 nucleotide sequence: TGTGCCAGCAGATCGGACACTACCTACGAGCAGTACTTC. It encodes CASRSDTTYEQYF.